The 4 T cell receptor beta chains given below trace back to one sample, sequenced in a study of cytomegalovirus exposure and HLA in healthy donors. PCR employed 60 Vbeta and 13 Jbeta primers. The data were produced by immunoSEQ multiplex PCR, yet TCRdb's version contains in-frame clones alone and is incomplete. The sample shows about 110,000 clones, roughly 73% of them seen only once. The source material was PBMCs. The receptors derive from a woman in her thirties or forties in good health and CMV-seropositive.

The chain combines TRBV13 with TRBJ1-1; D not certain. Trimming removed 6 bases at V and 1 base at J, with 15 bases between. The CDR3 runs to 15 residues. CDR1 PRHDT and CDR2 FYEKMQ come from the germline V gene (reference sequence). For the CDR3, the DNA is TGTGCCAGCAGTGACGGATTCAGACAGAACACTGAAGCTTTCTTT. This encodes CASSDGFRQNTEAFF.

V and J are TRBV27 and TRBJ1-5, with D unclear. V lost 4 bases and J lost 4, with 8 bases in between. Germline values: CDR1 MNHEY, CDR2 SMNVEV (reference sequence). The CDR3 runs 13 residues. CDR3 DNA sequence: TGTGCCAGCAGTTACGGCAGGAATCAGCCCCAGCATTTT. Amino acid sequence: CASSYGRNQPQHF.

Only a few counts were recorded for this clone. The rearrangement links TRBV9 to TRBJ1-6, with D maybe TRBD1 (5 bases). Germline loops: CDR1 SGDLS, CDR2 YYNGEE. CDR3 size: 15 residues. The V gene lost 4 bases and the J gene lost 9 bases, with 17 bases spanning the gap. The CDR3: CASSPGVILSSPLHF. The CDR3 region has the DNA TGTGCCAGCAGCCCGGGGGTTATTTTGAGTTCACCCCTCCACTTT.

The chain joins TRBV19 to TRBJ2-1; 8 bases map to TRBD1. Looked up from germline, CDR1 is LNHDA and CDR2 is SQIVND (reference sequence). The V gene end was trimmed by 5 bases and the J gene end by 7 bases; junction bases not matched to a gene: 13. CDR3 length: 16 residues. The CDR3 spells CASSRASDRGGNEQFF. DNA of the CDR3: TGTGCCAGTAGTCGCGCCAGTGACAGGGGCGGGAATGAGCAGTTCTTC. Based on the CDR3 plus reference TRBV19 and TRBJ2-1, the full variable domain is DGGITQSPKYLFRKEGQNVTLSCEQNLNHDAMYWYRQDPGQGLRLIYYSQIVNDFQKGDIAEGYSVSREKKESFPLTVTSAQKNPTAFYLCASSRASDRGGNEQFFGPGTRLTVL.